This TCR beta chain was recorded in a study of human T cells and chemical hapten exposure. The study's findings and limits: Patch test scores rose with PT1 expanded TCR counts, a positive correlation. Expanded TCRs made up significantly more big CDR3 similarity clusters than controls did.

Time point reported: patch test 1, 2 weeks after DPC sensitization. This sample's treatment: therapeutic diphenylcyclopropenone sensitization with weekly scalp DPC. People who gave samples had alopecia, were 18 to 70 years old, and were suitable for DPC. TCRdb re-called the RACE reads with MiXCR, one entry per CDR3 protein. The sample lists about 120,000 distinct CDR3 sequences; approximately 13% were seen once. The table lists this clonotype with many counts. As yet, its antigen is unknown. Sequencing used whole blood, obtained in connection with sensitization to the hapten diphenylcyclopropenone (DPC). This receptor was identified in a man in his late teens or twenties with alopecia areata. Some clones in this sample may be carry-over from other donors' samples.

The CDR3 loop reads CASSLRPTGYSNQPQHF. DNA for the CDR3: TGTGCCAGCAGCTTACGCCCCACCGGTTATAGCAATCAGCCCCAGCATTTT. V gene TRBV7-6 combines with J gene TRBJ1-5; D not resolved. The CDR3 consists of 17 residues. The germline gives CDR1 SGHVS, CDR2 FNYEAQ. Trimming took off 2 bases at V and 0 bases at J, with 14 bases between the two ends. The variable domain in full, with the rest retrieved from reference TRBV7-6 and TRBJ1-5, is GAGVSQSPRYKVTKRGQDVALRCDPISGHVSLYWYRQALGQGPEFLTYFNYEAQQDKSGLPNDRFSAERPEGSISTLTIQRTEQRDSAMYRCASSLRPTGYSNQPQHFGDGTRLSIL.